This T cell receptor (beta chain) was captured in a study of blood T cell repertoires in COVID-19. Overall study: Donors in the United States, Italy and Spain gave samples during acute or convalescent COVID-19. PBMCs, B-cell-depleted T cells, or T cells were the source of the cDNA or gDNA that made up the material.

Study processing details: Amplified reference gene primers provided the basis for estimating nucleated cell counts. Libraries were prepared by immunoSEQ multiplex PCR; TCRdb keeps only in-frame clonotypes and omits some of them. D and trimming come from the DNA, and the V and J calls and clone size come from that table. The sample includes fewer than 300,000 clones, about 91% of them seen just once. While infection was still active, Seattle patients were enrolled and then followed longitudinally. Trimming took 8 bases from V and 0 from J, leaving 14 bases between them. Germline V CDR1 and CDR2: LNHDA, SQIVND (reference sequence). This CDR3 contains 14 residues.

Sequenced sample: peripheral blood. V gene TRBV19 combines with J gene TRBJ2-7, with D unresolved. This receptor was obtained from a person in their late teens or twenties with COVID-19, enrolled during active disease. CDR3 in DNA: TGTGCCAGTTCCCGCGACATGGTCTCCTACGAGCAGTACTTC. Its protein is CASSRDMVSYEQYF.